The 15 T cell receptor beta chains listed next were all sequenced from one sample in a study of neurological immune-mediated disorders. TCRdb reprocessed the 5' RACE reads with MiXCR, giving one entry per CDR3 protein. The sample lists about 74,000 distinct CDR3 sequences, less than 5.5% occurring once. What was sequenced was PBMCs. The source of these receptors is a man aged 18-30 years with multiple sclerosis.

This clonotype was found many times. CDR3 in amino acids: CASTPGGANVLTF. The CDR3, as DNA: TGCGCCAGCACCCCTGGGGGGGCCAACGTCCTGACTTTC. This chain links TRBV5-1 with TRBJ2-6; D not resolved. The germline V gene has CDR1 SGHRS and CDR2 YFSETQ. The CDR3 length is 13 residues. Trimming left V 6 bases short and J 4 bases short, with 8 bases between. Looking up the rest from reference TRBV5-1 and TRBJ2-6 gives the full variable domain: KAGVTQTPRYLIKTRGQQVTLSCSPISGHRSVSWYQQTPGQGLQFLFEYFSETQRNKGNFPGRFSGRQFSNSRSEMNVSTLELGDSALYLCASTPGGANVLTFGAGSRLTVL.

This clonotype was seen at least ten times. CDR3 bases: TGTGCCAGCAGCTTAGGAGGCGGGGGGTACACCGGGGAGCTGTTTTTT. This translates into CASSLGGGGYTGELFF. V is TRBV7-6 and J is TRBJ2-2; 8 bases are a match to TRBD2. Germline V gene data show CDR1 as SGHVS and CDR2 as FNYEAQ. V shed 1 base and J 3 bases; nucleotides not matched to a gene: 4. The CDR3 is 16 amino acids.

This clonotype was detected ten times or more. The V and J genes are TRBV4-2 and TRBJ1-2; the match to TRBD1 covers 11 bases. Germline-derived CDR1 and CDR2 are LGHNA and YNFKEQ. CDR3 size: 15 residues. The V gene end was trimmed by 0 bases and the J gene end by 7 bases; junction bases not matched to a gene: 4. Here the CDR3 reads CASSQEGQGARGYTF. The CDR3 region has the DNA TGTGCCAGCAGCCAAGAAGGACAGGGGGCTCGTGGCTACACCTTC.

This clonotype was picked up many times. The chain employs TRBV5-5 and TRBJ2-4; TRBD2 matches 10 bases. The V segment lost 4 bases and the J segment 6 bases; nucleotides outside the gene matches: 7. This CDR3 contains 15 residues. Per germline, CDR1 SGHKS and CDR2 YYEKEE (reference sequence). CDR3 nucleotide sequence: TGTGCCAGCAGCCTCTTGGGACTAGCGTTAAACATTCAGTACTTC. Protein product: CASSLLGLALNIQYF.

This clonotype came up a few times. The chain recombines TRBV5-1 with TRBJ2-1; 9 bases align to TRBD1. The CDR3 runs to 17 residues. Germline CDR1 and CDR2: SGHRS and YFSETQ. V was clipped by 4 bases and J by 7 bases; unmatched bases: 15. The CDR3 is CASSVDRGAYRGNEQFF. CDR3 nucleotides: TGCGCCAGCAGCGTGGACAGGGGCGCGTACAGGGGGAATGAGCAGTTCTTC. The complete variable domain, with remaining parts taken from reference TRBV5-1 and TRBJ2-1, reads KAGVTQTPRYLIKTRGQQVTLSCSPISGHRSVSWYQQTPGQGLQFLFEYFSETQRNKGNFPGRFSGRQFSNSRSEMNVSTLELGDSALYLCASSVDRGAYRGNEQFFGPGTRLTVL.

In its sample, this clonotype was seen many times. This chain links TRBV20-1 with TRBJ2-4; D perhaps matches TRBD1 (6 bases). This CDR3 region has 15 residues. The germline gives CDR1 DFQATT, CDR2 SNEGSKA (reference sequence). Here the CDR3 reads CSTTGPNHAKNIQYF. DNA for the CDR3: TGCAGCACGACAGGTCCCAATCACGCCAAAAACATTCAGTACTTC.

At least ten counts were recorded for this clonotype. The gene calls are TRBV5-1 and TRBJ1-1; D not certain. CDR3 length equals 17 residues. Germline assignment: CDR1 SGHRS and CDR2 YFSETQ. Trimming took off 2 bases at V and 1 base at J, with 18 bases between the two ends. CDR3 bases: TGCGCCAGCAGCTTCAATCCCGCCGGCGACTGGAACACTGAAGCTTTCTTT. Translation: CASSFNPAGDWNTEAFF.

This clonotype was seen at least ten times. CDR3 coding DNA: TGCGCCAGCAGCATTGGACAGGAGCTTATCTCTCACTATGGCTACACCTTC. Encoded protein: CASSIGQELISHYGYTF. The chain couples TRBV5-1 to TRBJ1-2; 7 positions agree with TRBD1. This CDR3 has 17 residues. Germline-derived CDR1 and CDR2 are SGHRS and YFSETQ. The ends lost 4 bases at V and 3 bases at J; junction bases unmatched: 15.

This clonotype has a count of ten or more. V usage is TRBV5-1 and J usage is TRBJ1-3; D unclear. Germline-derived CDR1 and CDR2 are SGHRS and YFSETQ. Trimming pared 9 bases from V and 4 bases from J, leaving 14 bases between. This CDR3 spans 13 amino acids. The CDR3 DNA sequence: TGCGCCACCAAACCGCCGGCGGGAAACACCATATATTTT. Its protein is CATKPPAGNTIYF. Full variable domain (rest looked up from reference TRBV5-1 and TRBJ1-3): KAGVTQTPRYLIKTRGQQVTLSCSPISGHRSVSWYQQTPGQGLQFLFEYFSETQRNKGNFPGRFSGRQFSNSRSEMNVSTLELGDSALYLCATKPPAGNTIYFGEGSWLTVV.

Concerning this clonotype: Given a much more abundant clone one base away, this may be a read error. The rearrangement links TRBV4-3 to TRBJ1-2; the D gene is possibly TRBD1 (5 bases). V was trimmed by 5 bases and J by 8 bases, leaving 12 bases between them. CDR3 length: 12 residues. CDR1 LGHNA and CDR2 YSLEER come from the germline V gene. The CDR3, as DNA: TGCGCCAGCAGCGGAAAGGGGTTCGGCTACACCTTC. This gives the protein CASSGKGFGYTF.

This clonotype was seen repeatedly, ten times or more. The rearrangement links TRBV28 to TRBJ1-5; TRBD1 might be the D (6 bases). This CDR3 spans 14 amino acids. With 1 base removed from V and 6 bases from J, the gap between germline ends came to 10 bases. Germline V gene sequence: CDR1 MDHEN, CDR2 SYDVKM. The CDR3 region is CASSLLQGLQPQHF. For the CDR3, the DNA is TGTGCCAGCAGTTTATTACAGGGCCTTCAGCCCCAGCATTTT. Using reference TRBV28 and TRBJ1-5 for the parts outside the CDR3, the full variable domain is DVKVTQSSRYLVKRTGEKVFLECVQDMDHENMFWYRQDPGLGLRLIYFSYDVKMKEKGDIPEGYSVSREKKERFSLILESASTNQTSMYLCASSLLQGLQPQHFGDGTRLSIL.

This clonotype was counted ten times or more. The rearrangement uses TRBV12-3 or TRBV12-4 and TRBJ1-1; no firm D call. V lost 6 bases to trimming and J lost 5 bases, with 16 bases between them. The CDR3 runs 14 residues. CDR3 DNA: TGTGCCAGCAGCCTCTCCCGGGGTGTAACTGAAGCTTTCTTT. This codes for CASSLSRGVTEAFF.

This chain uses TRBV5-6 with TRBJ2-1, with TRBD1 matching over 11 bases. CDR3 length: 19 residues. The ends lost 4 bases at V and 3 bases at J; junction bases unmatched: 15. CDR1 is SGHDT, CDR2 YYEEEE, per germline. CDR3 DNA sequence: TGTGCCAGCAGCGACTTAGGACAGGGGGCGGTAAGAGGCTACAATGAGCAGTTCTTC. Its protein is CASSDLGQGAVRGYNEQFF.

Ten or more counts support this clonotype. The rearrangement joins TRBV5-1 to TRBJ2-3; 7 nucleotides agree with TRBD1. The CDR3 spans 15 residues. Germline CDR1 reads SGHRS; CDR2 reads YFSETQ. The J segment lost 2 bases and the V segment lost 6 bases, leaving 9 bases of the junction unmatched. The CDR3 reads CASTVGTVDTDTQYF. In nucleotides, the CDR3 is TGCGCCAGCACCGTCGGGACAGTTGACACAGATACGCAGTATTTT.

This clonotype was recorded at least ten times. The CDR3 spells CASSLGGLAGVNEQFF. CDR3 nucleotides: TGCGCCAGCAGCTTGGGGGGACTAGCGGGCGTCAATGAGCAGTTCTTC. V gene TRBV5-1 combines with J gene TRBJ2-1, with 12 bases matching TRBD2. The junction had 4 bases not matched to a gene; V was cut back by 0 bases and J by 6 bases. The V gene's germline CDR1 is SGHRS and CDR2 YFSETQ. CDR3 length: 16 amino acids.